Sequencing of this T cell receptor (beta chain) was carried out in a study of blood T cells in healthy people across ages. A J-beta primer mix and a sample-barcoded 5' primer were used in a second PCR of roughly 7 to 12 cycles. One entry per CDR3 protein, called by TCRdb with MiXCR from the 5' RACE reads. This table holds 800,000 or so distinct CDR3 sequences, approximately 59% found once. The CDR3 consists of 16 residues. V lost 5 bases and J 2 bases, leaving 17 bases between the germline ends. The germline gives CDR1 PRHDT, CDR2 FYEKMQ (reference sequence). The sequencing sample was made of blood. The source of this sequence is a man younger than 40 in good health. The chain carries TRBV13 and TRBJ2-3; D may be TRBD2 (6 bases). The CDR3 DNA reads TGTGCCAGCAGCCTCGGAGGGTCCCCCTCCACAGATACGCAGTATTTT. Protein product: CASSLGGSPSTDTQYF.